The 18 T cell receptor beta chains listed next were all sequenced from one sample in a study of Tregs in tolerant kidney transplant recipients. Assay: immunoSEQ multiplex PCR; the TCRdb copy retains only in-frame clones and omits some. The profile shows about 88,000 clones, approximately 92% of them singletons. Sequenced sample: CD8+ T cells from blood. The source is a human donor in good health.

The chain couples TRBV25-1 to TRBJ2-1, with D unclear. This CDR3 comprises 13 residues. Germline V gene lookup returns CDR1 MGHDK and CDR2 SYGVNS. The V and J ends lost 8 bases and 5 bases respectively, with 13 bases between them. In nucleotides, the CDR3 is TGTGCCAGCGGACGCCTAAACGACAATGAGCAGTTCTTC. This sequence encodes CASGRLNDNEQFF.

This rearrangement joins TRBV7-9 to TRBJ1-2, with 7 bases aligning to TRBD1. Germline V CDR1 and CDR2: SEHNR, FQNEAQ (reference sequence). Unmatched junction bases numbered 9, after V lost 2 bases and J lost 6 bases. The CDR3 extends over 15 amino acids. CDR3 in DNA: TGTGCCAGCAGCTTATACACAGGGGCGCAAGATGGCTACACCTTC. Translating it yields CASSLYTGAQDGYTF. Based on the CDR3 plus reference TRBV7-9 and TRBJ1-2, the full variable domain is DTGVSQNPRHKITKRGQNVTFRCDPISEHNRLYWYRQTLGQGPEFLTYFQNEAQLEKSRLLSDRFSAERPKGSFSTLEIQRTEQGDSAMYLCASSLYTGAQDGYTFGSGTRLTVV.

A single count supports this clone. The rearrangement joins TRBV10-3 to TRBJ2-7; unclear D gene. The CDR3 has 13 amino acids. Deletions cut 2 bases from V and 3 bases from J, with 8 bases between. The germline CDR1 and CDR2 sequences are ENHRY and SYGVKD. CDR3 DNA sequence: TGTGCCATCAGTGAGCCAGCCTACTACGAGCAGTACTTC. Amino acid sequence: CAISEPAYYEQYF.

V is TRBV10-2 and J is TRBJ1-1, with TRBD1 matching over 7 bases. This CDR3 has 14 amino acids. Germline loops: CDR1 WSHSY, CDR2 SAAADI. After removal of 8 bases from V and 1 base from J, the junction contained 7 bases not matched to a gene. The CDR3 DNA follows: TGCGCCAGCGTCCAGGGGGGCTGGAACACTGAAGCTTTCTTT. It codes for CASVQGGWNTEAFF.

The chain links TRBV4-3 to TRBJ2-7, with D possibly being TRBD1 (5 bases). CDR3 length: 15 residues. From germline, CDR1 is LGHNA and CDR2 YSLEER. Trimming pared 0 bases from V and 0 bases from J, leaving 9 bases between. CDR3 coding DNA: TGCGCCAGCAGCCAAGAAGGACAACTCTCCTACGAGCAGTACTTC. Translating it yields CASSQEGQLSYEQYF.

This chain joins TRBV7-7 and TRBJ2-7, with TRBD2 identical over 7 bases. V lost 5 bases to trimming and J lost 4 bases; unmatched junction nucleotides: 11. This CDR3 contains 15 residues. Germline values: CDR1 SSHAT, CDR2 FNYEAQ (reference sequence). CDR3: CASSRYWGGDYEQYF. CDR3 nucleotides: TGTGCCAGCAGCCGCTACTGGGGGGGAGATTACGAGCAGTACTTC.

The chain employs TRBV5-5 and TRBJ1-5; no firm D call. Germline-derived CDR1 and CDR2 are SGHKS and YYEKEE (reference sequence). The CDR3 consists of 15 residues. Trimming took 4 bases from V and 5 from J, leaving 16 bases between them. As DNA, the CDR3 is TGTGCCAGCAGCCTCGAAATGACACGTTATCAGCCCCAGCATTTT. This sequence encodes CASSLEMTRYQPQHF. Supplemented by reference TRBV5-5 and TRBJ1-5, the full variable domain reads DAGVTQSPTHLIKTRGQQVTLRCSPISGHKSVSWYQQVLGQGPQFIFQYYEKEERGRGNFPDRFSARQFPNYSSELNVNALLLGDSALYLCASSLEMTRYQPQHFGDGTRLSIL.

This clone was seen just once. CDR3 in DNA: TGCAGCGTCACAGGGGAAAGAGCCAAAAACATTCAGTACTTC. Protein product: CSVTGERAKNIQYF. The chain recombines TRBV29-1 with TRBJ2-4; TRBD1 matches 7 bases. V lost 6 bases and J lost 0; bases outside the gene matches: 5. Germline V gene sequence: CDR1 SQVTM, CDR2 ANQGSEA. The CDR3 is 14 residues long.

The chain has TRBV5-5 and TRBJ2-7; D remains ambiguous. In germline, CDR1 is SGHKS, CDR2 YYEKEE (reference sequence). The CDR3 runs to 15 residues. V gave up 0 bases and J gave up 0 bases, with 10 bases separating them. This CDR3 is CASSLVGVPSYEQYF. The CDR3 nucleotides read TGTGCCAGCAGCTTGGTTGGGGTGCCCTCCTACGAGCAGTACTTC.

This chain joins TRBV9 and TRBJ2-7; D might be TRBD1 (6 bases). V was clipped by 3 bases and J by 1 base, with 14 bases between them. The CDR3 has 15 amino acids. CDR1 and CDR2 (germline): SGDLS, YYNGEE. The CDR3 region has the DNA TGTGCCAGCAGCGGAGGTACAGGGCGATCCTACGAGCAGTACTTC. Translating it yields CASSGGTGRSYEQYF. Combining the CDR3 with reference TRBV9 and TRBJ2-7 gives the whole variable domain DSGVTQTPKHLITATGQRVTLRCSPRSGDLSVYWYQQSLDQGLQFLIQYYNGEERAKGNILERFSAQQFPDLHSELNLSSLELGDSALYFCASSGGTGRSYEQYFGPGTRLTVT.

The J gene is TRBJ1-2, the V gene TRBV6-5; D perhaps matches TRBD1 (5 bases). The length of the CDR3 is 13 residues. The germline V gene has CDR1 MNHEY and CDR2 SVGAGI. Trimming removed 3 bases from V and 7 bases from J, with 12 bases in between. In DNA, the CDR3 is TGTGCCAGCAGTTATTCAGGGCCAGGTGGCTACACCTTC. As protein: CASSYSGPGGYTF.

As to this clone: Other DNA sequences in this sample translate to the same CDR3. This chain joins TRBV4-1 and TRBJ1-2, with 7 bases fitting TRBD1. The length of the CDR3 is 13 residues. V lost 3 bases to trimming and J lost 2 bases; unmatched junction nucleotides: 0. CDR1 MGHRA and CDR2 YSYEKL come from the germline V gene. CDR3 coding DNA: TGCGCCAGCAGCCAGGGACAGAACTATGGCTACACCTTC. Protein product: CASSQGQNYGYTF.

This chain joins TRBV7-9 and TRBJ1-2, with D hard to call. V lost 0 bases to trimming and J lost 7 bases, with 12 bases between them. Germline V lookup: CDR1 SEHNR, CDR2 FQNEAQ (reference sequence). This CDR3 comprises 14 residues. The CDR3 sequence is CASSLAGFSSGYTF. DNA of the CDR3: TGTGCCAGCAGCTTAGCCGGGTTCAGTTCTGGCTACACCTTC.

The chain is built from TRBV11-2 and TRBJ2-1; possibly TRBD2 for D (6 bases). Trimming pared 3 bases from V and 7 bases from J, leaving 22 bases between. CDR3 size: 17 residues. The germline gives CDR1 SGHAT, CDR2 FQNNGV. DNA of the CDR3: TGTGCCAGCAGCTTCTCCCGGGGGATGCCAAAAAATAATGAGCAGTTCTTC. This sequence encodes CASSFSRGMPKNNEQFF.

V usage is TRBV6-5 and J usage is TRBJ2-1; D uncertain. The CDR3 runs 14 residues. Germline lookup yields CDR1 MNHEY and CDR2 SVGAGI. V was trimmed by 2 bases and J by 10 bases, leaving 15 bases between them. The CDR3 nucleotides read TGTGCCAGCAGTTACAAGGTTAGAAAAGGAGAGCAGTTCTTC. This encodes CASSYKVRKGEQFF.

This clone showed up just once. This sequence joins TRBV6-1 and TRBJ2-4, with 9 positions matching TRBD1. This CDR3 is built from 19 residues. CDR1 and CDR2 from the germline V gene are MNHNS and SASEGT. J gave up 0 bases and V 2 bases, and 11 bases lay outside the gene matches. CDR3 nucleotides: TGTGCCAGCAGTGAACTAATAGGACAGGGGACACTAGCCAAAAACATTCAGTACTTC. Translated, it gives CASSELIGQGTLAKNIQYF.

The chain has TRBV2 and TRBJ2-3; 8 nucleotides align to TRBD1. Looked up from germline, CDR1 is SNHLY and CDR2 is FYNNEI. Trimming cost V 5 bases and J 0 bases; bases outside gene matches: 7. The CDR3 length is 16 residues. This CDR3 reads CASSPPTGVSTDTQYF. The CDR3 nucleotides read TGTGCCAGCAGTCCCCCGACAGGGGTTAGCACAGATACGCAGTATTTT.

The chain uses TRBV20-1 and TRBJ2-1; no reliable D call. Germline-derived CDR1 and CDR2 are DFQATT and SNEGSKA (reference sequence). V was shortened by 5 bases and J by 10 bases, with 12 bases between the two germline ends. The CDR3 has 11 amino acids. CDR3 in amino acids: CSAPFIREQFF. In nucleotides, the CDR3 is TGCAGTGCTCCCTTTATCAGGGAGCAGTTCTTC.